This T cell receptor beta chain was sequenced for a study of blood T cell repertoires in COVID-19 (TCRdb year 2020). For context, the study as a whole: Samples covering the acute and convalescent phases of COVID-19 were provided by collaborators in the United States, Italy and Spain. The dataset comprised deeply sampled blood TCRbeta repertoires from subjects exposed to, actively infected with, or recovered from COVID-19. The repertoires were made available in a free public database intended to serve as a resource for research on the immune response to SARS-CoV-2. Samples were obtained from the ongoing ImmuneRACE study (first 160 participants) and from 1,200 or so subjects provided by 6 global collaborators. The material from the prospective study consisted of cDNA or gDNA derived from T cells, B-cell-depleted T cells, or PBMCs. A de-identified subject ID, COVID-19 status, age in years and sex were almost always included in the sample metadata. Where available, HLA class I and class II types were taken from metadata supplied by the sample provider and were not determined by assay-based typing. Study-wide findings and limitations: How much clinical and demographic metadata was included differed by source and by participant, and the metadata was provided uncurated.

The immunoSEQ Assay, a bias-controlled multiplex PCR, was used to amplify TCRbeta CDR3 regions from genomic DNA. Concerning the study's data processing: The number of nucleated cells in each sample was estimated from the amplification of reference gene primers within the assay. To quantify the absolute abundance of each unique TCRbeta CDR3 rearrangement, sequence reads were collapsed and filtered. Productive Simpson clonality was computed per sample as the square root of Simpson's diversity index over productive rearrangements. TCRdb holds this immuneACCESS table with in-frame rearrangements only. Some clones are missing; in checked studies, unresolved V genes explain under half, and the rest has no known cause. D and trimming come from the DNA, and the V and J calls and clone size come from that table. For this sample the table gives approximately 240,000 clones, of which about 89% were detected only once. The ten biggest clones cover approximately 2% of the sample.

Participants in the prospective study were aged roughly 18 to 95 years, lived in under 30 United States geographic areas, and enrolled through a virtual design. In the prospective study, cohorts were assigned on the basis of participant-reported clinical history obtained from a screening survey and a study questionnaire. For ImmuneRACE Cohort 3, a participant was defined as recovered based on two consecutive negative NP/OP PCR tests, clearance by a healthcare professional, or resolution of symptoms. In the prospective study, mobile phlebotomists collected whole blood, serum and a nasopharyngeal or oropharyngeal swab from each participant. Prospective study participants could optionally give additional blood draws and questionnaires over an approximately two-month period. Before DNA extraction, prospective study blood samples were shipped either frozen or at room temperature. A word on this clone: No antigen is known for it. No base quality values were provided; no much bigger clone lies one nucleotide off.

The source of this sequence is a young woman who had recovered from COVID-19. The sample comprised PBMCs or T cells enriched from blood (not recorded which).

The DNA reads TGTGCCAGTAGTATACAGGCTTTAACTTACGTATCGAACACTGAAGCTTTCTTT. This encodes CASSIQALTYVSNTEAFF. The V and J segments used are TRBV19 and TRBJ1-1; the D gene lacks a confident call. The germline V gene (reference sequence) provides CDR1 LNHDA and CDR2 SQIVND. The CDR3 starts with the cysteine, ends with the phenylalanine, and has 18 residues. The entry retains the CDR3 DNA only, 54 bases that are in frame from base 1. Relative to germline, V is 2 bases shorter and J is 1 base shorter, with 20 bases between their ends.